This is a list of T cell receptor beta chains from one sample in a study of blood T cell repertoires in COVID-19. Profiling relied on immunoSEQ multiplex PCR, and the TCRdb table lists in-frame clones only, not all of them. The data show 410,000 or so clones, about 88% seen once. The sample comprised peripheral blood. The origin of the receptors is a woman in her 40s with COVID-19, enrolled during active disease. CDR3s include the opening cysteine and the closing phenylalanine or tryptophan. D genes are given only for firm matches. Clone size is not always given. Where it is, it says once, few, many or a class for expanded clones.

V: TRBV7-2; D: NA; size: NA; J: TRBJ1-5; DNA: TGTGCCAGCAGCCTTGGACCGGGAAATCAGCCCCAGCATTTT; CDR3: CASSLGPGNQPQHF
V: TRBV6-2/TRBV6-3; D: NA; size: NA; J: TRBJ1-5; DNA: TGTGCCAGCAGTTTTCGAGATCAGCCCCAGCATTTT; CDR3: CASSFRDQPQHF
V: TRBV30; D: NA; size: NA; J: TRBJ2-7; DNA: TGTGCCTGGAGTGTTCCCGGGACATCCAACTCCTACGAGCAGTACTTC; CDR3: CAWSVPGTSNSYEQYF
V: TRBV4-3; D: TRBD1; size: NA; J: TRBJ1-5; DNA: TGCGCCAGCAGCCATGGACAGGGTGTCCAGCCCCAGCATTTT; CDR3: CASSHGQGVQPQHF
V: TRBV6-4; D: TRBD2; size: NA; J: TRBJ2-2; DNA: TGTGCCAGCACGGTCCTAGCGGGAGTTACCACCGGGGAGCTGTTTTTT; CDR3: CASTVLAGVTTGELFF
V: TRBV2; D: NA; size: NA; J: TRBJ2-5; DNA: TGTGCCAGCAGGGAAAGAGGGGAGACCCAGTACTTC; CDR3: CASRERGETQYF
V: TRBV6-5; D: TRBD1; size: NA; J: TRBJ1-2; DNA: TGTGCCAGGACAGGGTCTTTAGGCTACACCTTC; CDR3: CARTGSLGYTF
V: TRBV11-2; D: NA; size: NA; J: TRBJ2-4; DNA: TGTGCCAGCAGCCTAGATCGGAGCCTAAATAGTCAGTACTTC; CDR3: CASSLDRSLNSQYF
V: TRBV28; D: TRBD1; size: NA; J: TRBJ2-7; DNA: TGTGCCAGCCAGACAGGGCAGGCCTACGAGCAGTACTTC; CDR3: CASQTGQAYEQYF
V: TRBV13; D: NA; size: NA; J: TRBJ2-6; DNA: TGTGCCAGCAGCTCCGCGGGTGGAGTAGCCAACGTCCTGACTTTC; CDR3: CASSSAGGVANVLTF
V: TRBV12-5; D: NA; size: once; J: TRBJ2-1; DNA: TGTGCTAGTGGTTTGGTTAGCGTGGCATCGTACAATGAGCAGTTCTTC; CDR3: CASGLVSVASYNEQFF